This entry concerns a single TCR beta chain. Its antigen is not identified. The source of the sample is a study of CXCR3-negative and CXCR3-positive naive CD8 T cells. Study findings and constraints: TRB CDR3 hydrophobicity was greater in CXCR3-positive naive cells than in CXCR3-negative naive cells. Memory CD8+ T cell repertoires were far less diverse than both naive subsets. It was found that naive subsets had comparable surface CD5, and TCR strength was inferred from TRB CDR3 properties.

The CDR3 covers 15 residues. CDR1 and CDR2 from the germline V gene are SGHDT and YYEEEE. A CD45RO-CCR7+CD27+CD95- profile was what naive CD8+ T cells displayed. UMI-labeled 5' RACE TRB cDNA libraries were prepared from the cells. TCRdb reprocessed the 5' RACE reads; each CDR3 protein has one entry and no DNA is given. This listing includes about 130,000 distinct CDR3 sequences. The sample consisted of naive CXCR3- CD8+ T cells from blood. Subset described: CD45RO-CCR7+CD27+CD95- naive CD8+ T cells lacking CXCR3 (TNR3-). This TCR was sampled from a human donor in good health. Some clones in this sample may be carry-over from other donors' samples. This rearrangement joins TRBV5-6 to TRBJ2-5; with no DNA, the TCRdb D assignment of TRBD1 cannot be verified. CDR3 in amino acids: CASSLKQGAQETQYF. The full variable domain, with the rest looked up from reference TRBV5-6 and TRBJ2-5, is DAGVTQSPTHLIKTRGQQVTLRCSPKSGHDTVSWYQQALGQGPQFIFQYYEEEERQRGNFPDRFSGHQFPNYSSELNVNALLLGDSALYLCASSLKQGAQETQYFGPGTRLLVL.